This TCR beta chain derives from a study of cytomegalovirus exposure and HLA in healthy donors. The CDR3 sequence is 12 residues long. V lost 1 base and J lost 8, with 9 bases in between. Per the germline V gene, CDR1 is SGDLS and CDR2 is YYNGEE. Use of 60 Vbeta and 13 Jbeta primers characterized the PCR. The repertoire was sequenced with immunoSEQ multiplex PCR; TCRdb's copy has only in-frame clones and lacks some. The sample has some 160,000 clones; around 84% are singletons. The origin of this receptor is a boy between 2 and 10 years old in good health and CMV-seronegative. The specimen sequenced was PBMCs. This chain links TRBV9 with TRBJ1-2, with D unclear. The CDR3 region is CASSVSRSGYTF. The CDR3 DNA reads TGTGCCAGCAGCGTATCCCGTTCGGGCTACACCTTC.